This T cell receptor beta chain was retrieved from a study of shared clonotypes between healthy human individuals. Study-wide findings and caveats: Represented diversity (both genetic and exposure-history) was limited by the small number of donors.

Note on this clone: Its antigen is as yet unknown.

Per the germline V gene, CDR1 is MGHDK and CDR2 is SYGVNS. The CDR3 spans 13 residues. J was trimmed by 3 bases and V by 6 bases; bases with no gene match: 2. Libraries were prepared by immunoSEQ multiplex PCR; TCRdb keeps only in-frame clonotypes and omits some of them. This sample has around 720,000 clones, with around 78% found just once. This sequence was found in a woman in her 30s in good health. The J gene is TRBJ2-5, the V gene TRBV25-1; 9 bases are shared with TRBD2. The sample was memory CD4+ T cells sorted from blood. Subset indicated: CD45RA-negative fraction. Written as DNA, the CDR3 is TGTGCCAGCAGATCTAGCGGGAAAGAGACCCAGTACTTC. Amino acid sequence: CASRSSGKETQYF.